This T cell receptor beta chain is from a study of cytomegalovirus exposure and HLA in healthy donors. Primers: 60 Vbeta forward and 13 Jbeta reverse. Produced via immunoSEQ multiplex PCR; TCRdb's table is partial and in-frame only. There are 45,000 to 65,000 clones in the sample; 55% to 80% occur only once, and 22% lies in the top ten. The CDR3 loop spans 16 amino acids. Trimming stripped 4 bases from V and 10 bases from J, with 21 bases between. Germline V gene lookup returns CDR1 SGHRS and CDR2 YFSETQ. The TCR originated in a woman aged 50 to 65 in good health and CMV-seropositive. Sequenced input: PBMCs. V is TRBV5-1 and J is TRBJ1-6; possibly TRBD1 for D (5 bases). CDR3 sequence: CASSPLGGGLRSPLHF. The CDR3 DNA sequence: TGCGCCAGCAGCCCACTGGGGGGAGGCCTAAGATCACCCCTCCACTTT.